Following are 32 T cell receptor beta chains from one sample sequenced in a study of blood T cell repertoires in COVID-19. The table came from immunoSEQ multiplex PCR; TCRdb's copy has only in-frame clones and leaves some out. The sample lists under 45,000 clones; just under 85% were seen once. Sequenced material: peripheral blood. These receptors came from a human donor with acute or convalescent COVID-19. The donor label of this sample is uncertain.

Only one count was recorded for this clone. This chain uses TRBV11-2 with TRBJ2-7, with 11 bases fitting TRBD2. Losses at the gene ends were 3 bases for V and 2 bases for J; bases not matched to a gene: 3. Per the germline V gene, CDR1 is SGHAT and CDR2 is FQNNGV. The CDR3 is 15 residues long. Here the CDR3 reads CASSLGTSGAYEQYF. The DNA for the CDR3 is TGTGCCAGCAGCTTGGGGACTAGCGGAGCCTACGAGCAGTACTTC.

The chain has TRBV5-1 and TRBJ2-5, with 11 nucleotides matching TRBD1. This CDR3 has 17 residues. Germline V gene lookup returns CDR1 SGHRS and CDR2 YFSETQ. V was clipped by 3 bases and J by 4 bases; unmatched bases: 11. This CDR3 reads CASSWVLIGTGGETQYF. CDR3 DNA: TGCGCCAGCAGCTGGGTCCTCATAGGGACAGGGGGAGAGACCCAGTACTTC. Full variable domain (rest looked up from reference TRBV5-1 and TRBJ2-5): KAGVTQTPRYLIKTRGQQVTLSCSPISGHRSVSWYQQTPGQGLQFLFEYFSETQRNKGNFPGRFSGRQFSNSRSEMNVSTLELGDSALYLCASSWVLIGTGGETQYFGPGTRLLVL.

The genes are TRBV10-3 and TRBJ2-3; D is unclear. CDR1 is ENHRY and CDR2 is SYGVKD in the germline V gene. The CDR3 is made up of 15 amino acids. V was clipped by 3 bases and J by 0 bases, with 10 bases between them. The CDR3 nucleotides are TGTGCCATCAGTGATTCTAGATCTAGCACAGATACGCAGTATTTT. This gives the protein CAISDSRSSTDTQYF.

The V call is TRBV29-1, the J call TRBJ2-7; D is undetermined. Germline loops: CDR1 SQVTM, CDR2 ANQGSEA. V lost 4 bases to trimming and J lost 6 bases, with 13 bases between them. This CDR3 spans 12 amino acids. CDR3 amino acids: CSVGPGRIEQYF. Here the CDR3 DNA reads TGCAGCGTTGGTCCTGGCAGAATCGAGCAGTACTTC.

The CDR3 is CASSYYKDRPRLSGANVLTF. The CDR3 DNA reads TGTGCCAGCAGTTACTACAAAGACAGGCCCCGTCTCTCTGGGGCCAACGTCCTGACTTTC. The chain recombines TRBV6-2 or TRBV6-3 with TRBJ2-6; tentatively, D is TRBD1 (6 bases). Between the trimmed V and J ends, which lost 1 base and 0 bases, there was a span of 19 bases. The CDR3 loop spans 20 amino acids. Germline CDR1 reads MNHEY; CDR2 reads SVGEGT.

This clone was seen a handful of times. This chain joins TRBV9 and TRBJ1-1, with 12 bases that match TRBD1. Losses at the gene ends were 3 bases for V and 5 bases for J; bases not matched to a gene: 8. This CDR3 is built from 16 residues. The germline gives CDR1 SGDLS, CDR2 YYNGEE. DNA for the CDR3: TGTGCCAGCAGCGCCGGGACAGGGGGCGCCCGGACTGAAGCTTTCTTT. This codes for CASSAGTGGARTEAFF.

This clone was counted a single time. V gene TRBV2 combines with J gene TRBJ2-3; TRBD2 might be the D (6 bases). The CDR3 is made up of 15 amino acids. The V end was cut by 5 bases, the J end by 3 bases, with 15 bases between. Looked up from germline, CDR1 is SNHLY and CDR2 is FYNNEI. The CDR3 DNA reads as TGTGCCAGCAGTCGCCTAGCGAGGGGAACAGATACGCAGTATTTT. Amino acids: CASSRLARGTDTQYF.

The chain couples TRBV19 to TRBJ1-1; TRBD1 is a possible D gene (6 bases). Trimming took off 1 base at V and 7 bases at J, with 13 bases between the two ends. Germline loops: CDR1 LNHDA, CDR2 SQIVND (reference sequence). The CDR3 length is 14 residues. As DNA, the CDR3 is TGTGCCAGTAGTATAGGTTTAGGGGGTGGTGAAGCTTTCTTT. Residues: CASSIGLGGGEAFF.

This clone appeared a single time. The rearrangement uses TRBV6-5 and TRBJ2-1, with a weak D call TRBD2 (6 bases). The CDR3 has 15 amino acids. CDR1 and CDR2 from the germline V gene are MNHEY and SVGAGI. The germline V and J ends were trimmed by 6 bases and 2 bases, with 14 bases remaining between them. In DNA, the CDR3 is TGTGCCAGCAGACTTGCGGGGACCACCTACAATGAGCAGTTCTTC. Its protein product is CASRLAGTTYNEQFF.

For the CDR3, the DNA is TGCGCCAGCAGCCAAGCGATACGAGGCGGGGGCGAGCAGTACTTC. Protein sequence: CASSQAIRGGGEQYF. The gene calls are TRBV4-3 and TRBJ2-7; 7 nucleotides match TRBD2. The CDR3 covers 15 residues. V dropped 1 base and J dropped 6; count of bases not matched to a gene: 9. Per germline, CDR1 LGHNA and CDR2 YSLEER.

The rearrangement links TRBV24-1 to TRBJ2-1, with 12 bases matching TRBD2. CDR1 is KGHDR and CDR2 is SFDVKD in the germline V gene. Trimming removed 3 bases from V and 6 bases from J; junction bases left unmatched: 2. The CDR3 has 15 amino acids. CDR3 nucleotide sequence: TGTGCCACCAGTGATCCTAGCGGGGGGGCCAATGAGCAGTTCTTC. Translating gives CATSDPSGGANEQFF.

The chain employs TRBV5-4 and TRBJ2-7; TRBD2 aligns across 7 bases. CDR3 length equals 16 residues. The germline V gene has CDR1 SGHNT and CDR2 YYREEE (reference sequence). With V trimmed by 4 bases and J by 5 bases, 15 bases remained unmatched. The CDR3 here is CASSPGGPNSGHEQYF. The CDR3, as DNA: TGTGCCAGCAGCCCGGGAGGACCGAACTCGGGACACGAGCAGTACTTC.

The rearrangement links TRBV5-5 to TRBJ2-3, with 7 bases aligning to TRBD1. The germline CDR1 and CDR2 sequences are SGHKS and YYEKEE (reference sequence). The junction had 4 bases not matched to a gene; V was cut back by 4 bases and J by 2 bases. The CDR3 runs to 14 residues. The CDR3 reads CASSRTGPTDTQYF. For the CDR3, the DNA is TGTGCCAGCAGCAGGACAGGACCCACAGATACGCAGTATTTT. Full variable domain (outside the CDR3, taken from reference TRBV5-5 and TRBJ2-3): DAGVTQSPTHLIKTRGQQVTLRCSPISGHKSVSWYQQVLGQGPQFIFQYYEKEERGRGNFPDRFSARQFPNYSSELNVNALLLGDSALYLCASSRTGPTDTQYFGPGTRLTVL.

This chain's CDR3 is CASSSGQLNTEAFF. The CDR3 DNA reads as TGTGCCAGCAGCTCGGGACAGTTGAACACTGAAGCTTTCTTT. This chain connects TRBV7-8 to TRBJ1-1; 7 nucleotides align to TRBD1. CDR1 and CDR2 from the germline V gene are SGHVS and FQNEAQ. J lost 0 bases, V lost 4 bases, and 2 bases had no gene match. The CDR3 runs 14 residues.

The rearrangement links TRBV19 to TRBJ2-7; D perhaps matches TRBD1 (6 bases). Per germline, CDR1 LNHDA and CDR2 SQIVND (reference sequence). The V end lost 8 bases, the J end lost 2 bases, and 13 bases lay between the germline ends. The CDR3 has 13 amino acids. CDR3 residues: CASSRTAPYEQYF. CDR3 DNA: TGTGCCAGTTCTCGGACAGCCCCCTACGAGCAGTACTTC. Supplemented by reference TRBV19 and TRBJ2-7, the full variable domain reads DGGITQSPKYLFRKEGQNVTLSCEQNLNHDAMYWYRQDPGQGLRLIYYSQIVNDFQKGDIAEGYSVSREKKESFPLTVTSAQKNPTAFYLCASSRTAPYEQYFGPGTRLTVT.

V usage is TRBV11-2 and J usage is TRBJ2-1, with TRBD2 matching 8 bases. Germline V lookup: CDR1 SGHAT, CDR2 FQNNGV. With V trimmed by 4 bases and J by 8 bases, 7 bases remained unmatched. CDR3 length equals 14 residues. The CDR3 loop reads CASSSGLGSDEQFF. The CDR3 nucleotides are TGTGCCAGCAGCTCGGGACTAGGAAGTGATGAGCAGTTCTTC.

CDR3 sequence: CASSPDRNPPYEQYF. DNA of the CDR3: TGCGCCAGCAGTCCTGACAGGAACCCTCCCTACGAGCAGTACTTC. V gene TRBV10-2 combines with J gene TRBJ2-7; maybe TRBD1 (6 bases). Germline V CDR1 and CDR2: WSHSY, SAAADI. This CDR3 is 15 amino acids long. Trimming shortened V by 5 bases and J by 2 bases, and 16 bases separated the two germline ends.

The chain links TRBV10-1 to TRBJ2-3; TRBD2 matches 14 bases. CDR1 and CDR2 (germline): WNHNN, SYGVQD (reference sequence). The CDR3 sequence is 18 residues long. V shed 0 bases, J shed 6 bases, and the junction held 8 bases outside the gene matches. The CDR3: CASSESRLAGGPFDTQYF. As DNA, the CDR3 is TGCGCCAGCAGTGAGTCGCGACTAGCGGGAGGGCCGTTCGATACGCAGTATTTT.

This chain uses TRBV20-1 with TRBJ1-2; TRBD1 might be the D (5 bases). CDR3 size: 13 residues. Germline lookup yields CDR1 DFQATT and CDR2 SNEGSKA (reference sequence). Trimming took off 3 bases at V and 5 bases at J, with 13 bases between the two ends. CDR3 amino acids: CSASRGSGYGYTF. In DNA, the CDR3 is TGCAGTGCTAGTCGGGGGTCGGGGTATGGCTACACCTTC.

This rearrangement joins TRBV7-7 to TRBJ2-1; 9 nucleotides agree with TRBD2. This CDR3 is built from 16 residues. J was trimmed by 1 base and V by 5 bases; bases with no gene match: 6. Per germline, CDR1 SSHAT and CDR2 FNYEAQ (reference sequence). CDR3 region: CASSPGLAGSYNEQFF. The DNA for the CDR3 is TGTGCCAGCAGCCCGGGACTAGCAGGTTCCTACAATGAGCAGTTCTTC.

This chain uses TRBV5-4 with TRBJ1-3, with D possibly being TRBD1 (5 bases). This CDR3 comprises 15 residues. Between the trimmed V and J ends, which lost 2 bases and 4 bases, there was a span of 13 bases. Germline V lookup: CDR1 SGHNT, CDR2 YYREEE (reference sequence). This CDR3 reads CASSFGRGAGNTIYF. In DNA form, the CDR3 reads TGTGCCAGCAGCTTTGGGAGGGGCGCGGGAAACACCATATATTTT. Full variable domain (rest looked up from reference TRBV5-4 and TRBJ1-3): ETGVTQSPTHLIKTRGQQVTLRCSSQSGHNTVSWYQQALGQGPQFIFQYYREEENGRGNFPPRFSGLQFPNYSSELNVNALELDDSALYLCASSFGRGAGNTIYFGEGSWLTVV.

The J gene is TRBJ1-3, the V gene TRBV13; 9 bases are a match to TRBD1. The CDR3 has 17 residues. Germline V CDR1 and CDR2: PRHDT, FYEKMQ (reference sequence). J was trimmed by 0 bases and V by 5 bases; bases with no gene match: 8. The CDR3 spells CASSPDRGAYSGNTIYF. The CDR3 DNA reads TGTGCCAGCAGCCCTGACAGGGGGGCCTACTCTGGAAACACCATATATTTT.

The V and J genes are TRBV25-1 and TRBJ2-5; TRBD2 matches 11 bases. CDR3 length: 16 residues. Germline trimming cut 2 bases from V and 0 bases from J; bases unmatched to any gene: 2. The germline V gene encodes CDR1 MGHDK and CDR2 SYGVNS. This CDR3 reads CASSETSGSYQETQYF. The CDR3 nucleotides read TGTGCCAGCAGTGAAACTAGCGGGAGTTACCAAGAGACCCAGTACTTC. Looking up the rest from reference TRBV25-1 and TRBJ2-5 gives the full variable domain: EADIYQTPRYLVIGTGKKITLECSQTMGHDKMYWYQQDPGMELHLIHYSYGVNSTEKGDLSSESTVSRIRTEHFPLTLESARPSHTSQYLCASSETSGSYQETQYFGPGTRLLVL.

The chain employs TRBV25-1 and TRBJ2-2; the D gene is possibly TRBD1 (5 bases). The length of the CDR3 is 16 residues. Germline CDR1 MGHDK, CDR2 SYGVNS. V lost 2 bases, J lost 0 bases, and 10 bases lay in between. The CDR3 DNA reads TGTGCCAGCAGTGAAACCCAGGGTACGAACACCGGGGAGCTGTTTTTT. Residues: CASSETQGTNTGELFF.

The rearrangement joins TRBV14 to TRBJ1-2; D unclear. The V gene's germline CDR1 is SGHDN and CDR2 FVKESK. The CDR3 consists of 11 residues. V was trimmed by 1 base and J by 8 bases, leaving 5 bases between them. The CDR3 protein is CASSQVSGYTF. The CDR3 DNA sequence: TGTGCCAGCAGCCAAGTTAGCGGCTACACCTTC.

V gene TRBV10-2 combines with J gene TRBJ1-4; 8 bases are shared with TRBD1. The length of the CDR3 is 13 residues. Germline V lookup: CDR1 WSHSY, CDR2 SAAADI. The V and J ends lost 8 bases and 4 bases, in that order; junction bases with no gene match: 3. Here the CDR3 DNA reads TGCGCCAGCGGACAGGGACTTAATGAAAAACTGTTTTTT. This translates into CASGQGLNEKLFF.

This chain joins TRBV6-1 and TRBJ2-3; TRBD2 might be the D (5 bases). CDR3 length: 15 amino acids. V gave up 1 base and J gave up 0 bases, with 8 bases separating them. The germline CDR1 and CDR2 sequences are MNHNS and SASEGT. The CDR3 here is CASSEGGRSTDTQYF. The CDR3 nucleotides are TGTGCCAGCAGTGAAGGCGGGCGGAGCACAGATACGCAGTATTTT.

V is TRBV15 and J is TRBJ2-6; 10 bases align to TRBD1. The V segment lost 3 bases and the J segment 0 bases; nucleotides outside the gene matches: 2. Germline V gene sequence: CDR1 LNHNV, CDR2 YYDKDF (reference sequence). This CDR3 contains 17 residues. The CDR3 protein is CATSSGDRGSGANVLTF. CDR3 nucleotide sequence: TGTGCCACCAGCAGTGGGGACAGGGGCTCTGGGGCCAACGTCCTGACTTTC.

J is TRBJ2-5 and V is TRBV28; tentatively, D is TRBD1 (6 bases). Germline V CDR1 and CDR2: MDHEN, SYDVKM. This CDR3 is built from 14 residues. V shed 4 bases and J shed 3 bases, with 12 bases lying between them. The CDR3 coding sequence is TGTGCCAGCAGTTCGACAGGACAGAAAGAGACCCAGTACTTC. It is translated as CASSSTGQKETQYF.

CDR3 coding DNA: TGTGCCAGCAGCGTAGCGAGGGATCGTCCTACCTACGAGCAGTACTTC. Translated: CASSVARDRPTYEQYF. The genes are TRBV9 and TRBJ2-7, with TRBD2 as a possible D gene (5 bases). Trimming took 0 bases from V and 2 from J, leaving 15 bases between them. The CDR3 covers 16 residues. In germline, CDR1 is SGDLS, CDR2 YYNGEE.

The genes are TRBV5-4 and TRBJ2-1, with D hard to call. The CDR3 consists of 14 residues. The germline V and J ends were trimmed by 0 bases and 6 bases, with 10 bases remaining between them. CDR1 SGHNT and CDR2 YYREEE come from the germline V gene (reference sequence). The CDR3 loop reads CASSLVGGRNEQFF. The CDR3, as DNA: TGTGCCAGCAGCTTGGTCGGTGGGCGCAATGAGCAGTTCTTC.

V usage is TRBV6-5 and J usage is TRBJ2-1; the match to TRBD2 covers 7 bases. Trimming at V came to 4 bases and at J to 5 bases, leaving 11 bases not matched to a gene. Germline-derived CDR1 and CDR2 are MNHEY and SVGAGI. This CDR3 has 16 amino acids. The CDR3 sequence: CASSSSKSGIHNEQFF. The CDR3 coding sequence is TGTGCCAGCAGTTCCTCTAAGAGCGGGATCCACAATGAGCAGTTCTTC.